This TCR beta chain is from a study of cytomegalovirus exposure and HLA in healthy donors. With 60 Vbeta and 13 Jbeta primers, the PCR was carried out. Source study methods: Unique TCR beta chains totaled 80 million to 100 million in a later count, with some 10 million of them shared. Produced via immunoSEQ multiplex PCR; TCRdb's table is partial and in-frame only. V and J calls and clone size come straight from that table; D and trimming were deduced from the DNA. The top ten hold 2.5% to 4% of the sample, which has around 84,000 clones, 60% to 80% seen once. J was trimmed by 9 bases and V by 5 bases; bases with no gene match: 7. The CDR3 sequence is 16 residues long. CDR1 SGHTA and CDR2 FQGNSA come from the germline V gene.

The chain recombines TRBV7-2 with TRBJ2-2; TRBD2 aligns across 15 bases. The source is a man in his forties or fifties in good health and CMV-seronegative. The sequencing sample was made of PBMCs. The CDR3 sequence: CASSPGLAGGLWELFF. CDR3 sequence (DNA): TGTGCCAGCAGCCCAGGACTAGCGGGGGGGCTCTGGGAGCTGTTTTTT. Full variable domain (rest looked up from reference TRBV7-2 and TRBJ2-2): GAGVSQSPSNKVTEKGKDVELRCDPISGHTALYWYRQSLGQGLEFLIYFQGNSAPDKSGLPSDRFSAERTGGSVSTLTIQRTQQEDSAVYLCASSPGLAGGLWELFFGEGSRLTVL.